Each of the 28 T cell receptor beta chains below was sequenced from the same sample in a study of blood T cell repertoires in COVID-19. Assay: immunoSEQ multiplex PCR; the TCRdb copy retains only in-frame clones and omits some. The repertoire holds around 280,000 clones, with around 92% as singletons. The sequencing sample was made of peripheral blood. All receptors derive from a woman aged 25 to 39 with COVID-19, enrolled during active disease.

The rearrangement joins TRBV4-1 to TRBJ2-5; 10 positions agree with TRBD2. This CDR3 comprises 15 residues. Germline-derived CDR1 and CDR2 are MGHRA and YSYEKL. The junction had 6 bases not matched to a gene; V was cut back by 3 bases and J by 5 bases. In DNA form, the CDR3 reads TGCGCCAGCAGCCAGGCCACTAGCGGGGTGGAGACCCAGTACTTC. The encoded protein is CASSQATSGVETQYF.

The rearrangement joins TRBV7-9 to TRBJ1-1, with D uncertain. Germline V gene sequence: CDR1 SEHNR, CDR2 FQNEAQ (reference sequence). The V end was cut by 3 bases, the J end by 8 bases, with 13 bases between. The CDR3 covers 13 residues. The CDR3 DNA reads as TGTGCCAGCAGCTTTTCCGGGAGATTGGAAGCTTTCTTT. Protein: CASSFSGRLEAFF.

The chain combines TRBV25-1 with TRBJ2-7; 7 nucleotides match TRBD2. This CDR3 spans 13 amino acids. V was pared by 7 bases and J by 7 bases, with 10 bases of the junction left unmatched. CDR1 MGHDK and CDR2 SYGVNS come from the germline V gene. The CDR3 nucleotides read TGTGCCAGCACCCGACTAGCTGGGGATGAGCAGTACTTC. Its protein product is CASTRLAGDEQYF.

The chain's CDR3 is CASSTGQGIINEKLFF. In DNA form, the CDR3 reads TGTGCCAGCAGCACCGGACAGGGAATCATTAATGAAAAACTGTTTTTT. The chain employs TRBV5-4 and TRBJ1-4, with 8 bases aligning to TRBD1. CDR1 is SGHNT and CDR2 is YYREEE in the germline V gene (reference sequence). CDR3 length equals 16 residues. J gave up 4 bases and V 4 bases, and 9 bases lay outside the gene matches.

For the CDR3, the DNA is TGTGCCAGCAGCGCGGGACTAGCGGAAGAGACCCAGTACTTC. Protein: CASSAGLAEETQYF. V gene TRBV9 combines with J gene TRBJ2-5; 11 bases line up with TRBD2. V gave up 3 bases and J gave up 3 bases; unmatched junction bases: 1. CDR3 length equals 14 residues. Per germline, CDR1 SGDLS and CDR2 YYNGEE.

The V gene is TRBV4-1, the J gene TRBJ1-4; no reliable D call. Germline-derived CDR1 and CDR2 are MGHRA and YSYEKL. The CDR3 consists of 18 residues. The ends were cut back, 1 base at V and 0 bases at J, with 15 bases in the middle. CDR3 residues: CASSQVFGKIATNEKLFF. In DNA form, the CDR3 reads TGCGCCAGCAGCCAAGTTTTCGGGAAAATAGCAACTAATGAAAAACTGTTTTTT.

CDR3 residues: CASSLTGRGLLLNTEAFF. The CDR3 nucleotides read TGTGCCAGCAGTTTAACGGGCAGGGGGCTACTTTTGAACACTGAAGCTTTCTTT. V usage is TRBV27 and J usage is TRBJ1-1, with 8 positions matching TRBD1. Germline V gene sequence: CDR1 MNHEY, CDR2 SMNVEV (reference sequence). The CDR3 consists of 18 residues. V was pared by 2 bases and J by 0 bases, with 11 bases of the junction left unmatched.

The V gene is TRBV4-1, the J gene TRBJ1-6, with 7 nucleotides matching TRBD1. J gave up 6 bases and V 4 bases, and 6 bases lay outside the gene matches. Germline CDR1 reads MGHRA; CDR2 reads YSYEKL. There are 15 residues in the CDR3. This CDR3 reads CASSPGTVRNSPLHF. The CDR3, as DNA: TGCGCCAGCAGCCCGGGGACAGTTCGTAATTCACCCCTCCACTTT.

The chain links TRBV19 to TRBJ1-6, with unresolved D. Germline CDR1 and CDR2: LNHDA and SQIVND (reference sequence). Between the trimmed V and J ends, which lost 5 bases and 10 bases, there was a span of 18 bases. CDR3 length equals 15 residues. The CDR3 coding sequence is TGTGCCAGTAGTGAGCTAGGCGATGGCGGCTCACCCCTCCACTTT. It specifies CASSELGDGGSPLHF.

The chain links TRBV4-1 to TRBJ2-7, with a weak D call TRBD1 (7 bases). Trimming stripped 0 bases from V and 3 bases from J, with 12 bases between. The CDR3 has 15 residues. Germline V gene data show CDR1 as MGHRA and CDR2 as YSYEKL. The CDR3 nucleotides read TGCGCCAGCAGCCAAGATAGGAGGGACAGCTACGAGCAGTACTTC. Translation: CASSQDRRDSYEQYF.

The chain couples TRBV14 to TRBJ2-3; 13 bases match TRBD2. CDR3 length: 18 amino acids. Per germline, CDR1 SGHDN and CDR2 FVKESK. Trimming removed 4 bases from V and 5 bases from J; junction bases left unmatched: 12. The chain's CDR3 is CASSLPGLAGATIDTQYF. Here the CDR3 DNA reads TGTGCCAGCAGCCTACCAGGACTAGCGGGGGCCACTATAGATACGCAGTATTTT.

The V call is TRBV3-1 (or the pseudogene TRBV3-2), the J call TRBJ1-1; tentatively, D is TRBD1 (5 bases). Between the trimmed V and J ends, which lost 3 bases and 3 bases, there was a span of 8 bases. The CDR3 sequence is 13 residues long. The germline V gene encodes CDR1 LGHDT and CDR2 YNNKEL (reference sequence). For the CDR3, the DNA is TGTGCCAGCAGCCAGGGGCCCTACACTGAAGCTTTCTTT. This codes for CASSQGPYTEAFF.

V usage is TRBV6-5 and J usage is TRBJ1-2; TRBD1 matches at 7 bases. This CDR3 spans 14 amino acids. From germline, CDR1 is MNHEY and CDR2 SVGAGI. The ends lost 6 bases at V and 4 bases at J; junction bases unmatched: 8. CDR3 residues: CASRTIRGVYGYTF. The CDR3 bases are TGTGCCAGCAGAACTATCAGGGGGGTCTATGGCTACACCTTC.

The gene calls are TRBV28 and TRBJ2-5, with a weak D call TRBD1 (6 bases). V lost 9 bases and J lost 2, with 13 bases in between. From germline, CDR1 is MDHEN and CDR2 SYDVKM. This CDR3 is built from 13 residues. In DNA, the CDR3 is TGTGCCAGAGACGGCAGGGGTCAAGAGACCCAGTACTTC. Protein: CARDGRGQETQYF. The whole variable domain, filled in from reference TRBV28 and TRBJ2-5, reads DVKVTQSSRYLVKRTGEKVFLECVQDMDHENMFWYRQDPGLGLRLIYFSYDVKMKEKGDIPEGYSVSREKKERFSLILESASTNQTSMYLCARDGRGQETQYFGPGTRLLVL.

This clone has a single count. The chain couples TRBV4-2 to TRBJ2-3; tentatively, D is TRBD2 (6 bases). The CDR3 is 17 residues long. CDR1 is LGHNA and CDR2 is YNFKEQ in the germline V gene. The V and J ends lost 0 bases and 5 bases respectively, with 18 bases between them. The CDR3 coding sequence is TGTGCCAGCAGCCAAGAGCCGGGACTCTTGCAGGGAGATACGCAGTATTTT. Protein product: CASSQEPGLLQGDTQYF.

This clone came up a few times. The chain combines TRBV6-2 or TRBV6-3 with TRBJ1-5, with D uncertain. Germline lookup yields CDR1 MNHEY and CDR2 SVGEGT. Trimming stripped 1 base from V and 2 bases from J, with 6 bases between. The CDR3 is made up of 14 amino acids. CDR3 nucleotides: TGTGCCAGCAGTTACTTGCAGGGCAATCAGCCCCAGCATTTT. This gives the protein CASSYLQGNQPQHF.

The chain joins TRBV5-1 to TRBJ2-3; 13 nucleotides match TRBD2. Germline V gene sequence: CDR1 SGHRS, CDR2 YFSETQ. The CDR3 totals 18 residues. J lost 1 base, V lost 1 base, and 6 bases had no gene match. The CDR3 here is CASSLFIGTSGGTDTQYF. The DNA of the CDR3 is TGCGCCAGCAGCTTGTTTATAGGGACTAGCGGGGGCACAGATACGCAGTATTTT.

The chain joins TRBV5-1 to TRBJ2-2; possible D gene TRBD2, 8 bases. There are 16 residues in the CDR3. Germline CDR1 is SGHRS and CDR2 is YFSETQ. Deletions cut 2 bases from V and 4 bases from J, with 15 bases between. The CDR3 DNA is TGCGCCAGCAGCTTCCGGGAGGGGGCGACCACCGGGGAGCTGTTTTTT. It specifies CASSFREGATTGELFF.

V gene TRBV6-4 combines with J gene TRBJ2-1, with D perhaps matching TRBD2 (6 bases). Looked up from germline, CDR1 is MRHNA and CDR2 is SNTAGT. This CDR3 has 9 residues. V lost 9 bases and J 15 bases, leaving 12 bases between the germline ends. In nucleotides, the CDR3 is TGTGCCAGGGGGGACGGGGGGTTCTTC. Translating it yields CARGDGGFF.

This clone has at least ten counts. The J gene is TRBJ1-4, the V gene TRBV30, with D possibly matching TRBD1 (6 bases). The germline V gene has CDR1 GTSNPN and CDR2 SVGIG (reference sequence). The CDR3 contains 15 residues. The V and J ends lost 1 base and 9 bases respectively, with 18 bases between them. The CDR3 DNA is TGTGCCTGGAGTGCCGAGGGGGGGTTCGCACAAAAACTGTTTTTT. This encodes CAWSAEGGFAQKLFF.

The chain carries TRBV2 and TRBJ2-3; the D gene is possibly TRBD2 (5 bases). Germline CDR1 reads SNHLY; CDR2 reads FYNNEI. The V end lost 4 bases, the J end lost 6 bases, and 17 bases lay between the germline ends. The CDR3 loop spans 15 amino acids. The CDR3 region has the DNA TGTGCCAGCAGTGGGACTGTATTCTCTTCGGATACGCAGTATTTT. Its protein is CASSGTVFSSDTQYF.

The V and J genes are TRBV6-5 and TRBJ1-5; D call uncertain. The CDR3 has 12 residues. Germline lookup yields CDR1 MNHEY and CDR2 SVGAGI. V lost 5 bases, J lost 4 bases, and 6 bases lay in between. CDR3 bases: TGTGCCAGCAGTCGTCGTAATCAGCCCCAGCATTTT. Translating it yields CASSRRNQPQHF.

The J gene is TRBJ1-1, the V gene TRBV7-8, with D possibly TRBD1 on 5 matching bases. CDR1 SGHVS and CDR2 FQNEAQ come from the germline V gene. The CDR3 is made up of 14 amino acids. Trimming cost V 5 bases and J 1 base, with 11 bases left between them. CDR3 in amino acids: CASSPSRENTEAFF. DNA for the CDR3: TGTGCCAGCAGCCCTTCCAGGGAGAACACTGAAGCTTTCTTT.

The rearrangement links TRBV6-5 to TRBJ2-1, with TRBD2 identical over 7 bases. V shed 7 bases, J shed 7 bases, and the junction held 7 bases outside the gene matches. Germline V gene lookup returns CDR1 MNHEY and CDR2 SVGAGI. CDR3 length equals 13 residues. CDR3 residues: CASTGLGGNEQFF. CDR3 DNA sequence: TGTGCCAGCACTGGCCTCGGGGGGAATGAGCAGTTCTTC.

The gene calls are TRBV3-1 (or the pseudogene TRBV3-2) and TRBJ2-2; D uncertain. CDR3 length: 13 amino acids. Deletions cut 6 bases from V and 4 bases from J, with 9 bases between. The germline CDR1 and CDR2 sequences are LGHDT and YNNKEL (reference sequence). The CDR3 region is CASSLIGTGELFF. CDR3 sequence (DNA): TGTGCCAGCAGTCTCATCGGCACCGGGGAGCTGTTTTTT.

This clone was seen a single time. The rearrangement joins TRBV19 to TRBJ1-2; perhaps TRBD1 as D (5 bases). CDR1 and CDR2 from the germline V gene are LNHDA and SQIVND (reference sequence). Trimming took 5 bases from V and 7 from J, leaving 11 bases between them. The CDR3 is 12 residues long. The CDR3 here is CASSLVQGGYTF. The CDR3, as DNA: TGTGCCAGTAGTTTGGTTCAGGGTGGCTACACCTTC.

V is TRBV7-8 and J is TRBJ2-3; the match to TRBD2 covers 11 bases. The germline CDR1 and CDR2 sequences are SGHVS and FQNEAQ. V was clipped by 5 bases and J by 5 bases; unmatched bases: 12. CDR3 size: 17 residues. The CDR3 DNA reads as TGTGCCAGCAGCCCGCGCCCTAGCGGGGGGATTGTAGATACGCAGTATTTT. This gives the protein CASSPRPSGGIVDTQYF.

The chain couples TRBV29-1 to TRBJ1-1; the D gene is possibly TRBD1 (5 bases). V was clipped by 5 bases and J by 3 bases, with 19 bases between them. CDR1 and CDR2 (germline): SQVTM, ANQGSEA. CDR3 length equals 15 residues. The CDR3 DNA reads TGCAGCGTTCCAAACCCCGGGGGTTGGGACACTGAAGCTTTCTTT. This gives the protein CSVPNPGGWDTEAFF. Based on the CDR3 plus reference TRBV29-1 and TRBJ1-1, the full variable domain is SAVISQKPSRDICQRGTSLTIQCQVDSQVTMMFWYRQQPGQSLTLIATANQGSEATYESGFVIDKFPISRPNLTFSTLTVSNMSPEDSSIYLCSVPNPGGWDTEAFFGQGTRLTVV.